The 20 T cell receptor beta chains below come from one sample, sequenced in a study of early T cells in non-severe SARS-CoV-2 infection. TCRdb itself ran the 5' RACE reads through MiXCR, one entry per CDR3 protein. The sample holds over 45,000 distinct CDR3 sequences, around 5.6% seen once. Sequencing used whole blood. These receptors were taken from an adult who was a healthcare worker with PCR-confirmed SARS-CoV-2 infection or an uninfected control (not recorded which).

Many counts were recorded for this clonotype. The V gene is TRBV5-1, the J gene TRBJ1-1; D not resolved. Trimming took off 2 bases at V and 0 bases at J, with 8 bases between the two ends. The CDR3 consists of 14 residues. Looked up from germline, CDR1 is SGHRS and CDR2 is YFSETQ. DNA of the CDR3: TGCGCCAGCAGCTTAGCAGTCCTGAACACTGAAGCTTTCTTT. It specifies CASSLAVLNTEAFF. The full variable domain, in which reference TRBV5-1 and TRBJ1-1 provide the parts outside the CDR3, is KAGVTQTPRYLIKTRGQQVTLSCSPISGHRSVSWYQQTPGQGLQFLFEYFSETQRNKGNFPGRFSGRQFSNSRSEMNVSTLELGDSALYLCASSLAVLNTEAFFGQGTRLTVV.

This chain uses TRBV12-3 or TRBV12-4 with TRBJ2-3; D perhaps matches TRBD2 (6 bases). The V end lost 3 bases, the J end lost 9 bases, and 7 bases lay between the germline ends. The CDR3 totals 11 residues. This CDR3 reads CASSFRETQYF. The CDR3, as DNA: TGTGCCAGCAGTTTCCGGGAGACGCAGTATTTT.

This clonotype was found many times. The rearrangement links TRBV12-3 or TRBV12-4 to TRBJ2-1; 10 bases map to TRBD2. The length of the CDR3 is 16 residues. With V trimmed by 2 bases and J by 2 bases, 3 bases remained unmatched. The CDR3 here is CASSLISGGAYNEQFF. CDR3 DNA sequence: TGTGCCAGCAGTTTAATCAGCGGGGGGGCCTACAATGAGCAGTTCTTC.

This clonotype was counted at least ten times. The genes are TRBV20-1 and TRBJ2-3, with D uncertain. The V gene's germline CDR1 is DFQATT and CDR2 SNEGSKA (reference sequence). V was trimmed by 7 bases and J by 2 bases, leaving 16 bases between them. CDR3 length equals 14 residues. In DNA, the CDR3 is TGCAGTGTTCCCCTCGGGCCATACACAGATACGCAGTATTTT. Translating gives CSVPLGPYTDTQYF.

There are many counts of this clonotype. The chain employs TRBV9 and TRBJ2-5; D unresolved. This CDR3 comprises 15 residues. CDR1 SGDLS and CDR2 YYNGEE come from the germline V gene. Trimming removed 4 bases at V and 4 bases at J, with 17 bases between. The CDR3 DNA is TGTGCCAGCAGCCCGGTGGGCGCAAGAGGAGAGACCCAGTACTTC. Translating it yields CASSPVGARGETQYF.

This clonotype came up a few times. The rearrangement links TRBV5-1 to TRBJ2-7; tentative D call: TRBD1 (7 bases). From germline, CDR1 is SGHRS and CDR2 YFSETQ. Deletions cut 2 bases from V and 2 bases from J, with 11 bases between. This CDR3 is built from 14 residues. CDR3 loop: CASSFQGGTYEQYF. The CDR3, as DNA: TGCGCCAGCAGCTTTCAGGGGGGAACCTACGAGCAGTACTTC.

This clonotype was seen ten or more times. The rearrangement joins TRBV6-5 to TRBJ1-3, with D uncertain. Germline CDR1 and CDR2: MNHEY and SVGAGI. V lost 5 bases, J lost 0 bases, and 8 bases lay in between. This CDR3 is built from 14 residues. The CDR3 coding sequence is TGTGCCAGCAGTCGCGCAACCTCTGGAAACACCATATATTTT. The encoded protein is CASSRATSGNTIYF.

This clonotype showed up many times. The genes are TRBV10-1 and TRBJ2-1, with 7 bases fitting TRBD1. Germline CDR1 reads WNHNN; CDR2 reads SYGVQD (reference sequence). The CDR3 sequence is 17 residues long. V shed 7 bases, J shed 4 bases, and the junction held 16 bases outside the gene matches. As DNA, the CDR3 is TGCGCCAGCACCCTGGACAGGATAACGAGGACATACAATGAGCAGTTCTTC. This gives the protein CASTLDRITRTYNEQFF.

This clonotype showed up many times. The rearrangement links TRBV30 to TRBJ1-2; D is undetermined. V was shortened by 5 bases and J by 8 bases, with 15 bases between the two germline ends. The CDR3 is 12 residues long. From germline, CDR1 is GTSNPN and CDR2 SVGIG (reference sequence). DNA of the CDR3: TGTGCCTGGGAGCGGACTACGGAAGGCTACACCTTC. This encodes CAWERTTEGYTF.

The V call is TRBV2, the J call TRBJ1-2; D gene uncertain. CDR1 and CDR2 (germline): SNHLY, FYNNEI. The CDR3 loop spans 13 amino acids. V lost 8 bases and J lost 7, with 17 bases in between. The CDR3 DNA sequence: TGTGCCAGCGTACCGCAGGAGAACAGTGGCTACACCTTC. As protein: CASVPQENSGYTF.

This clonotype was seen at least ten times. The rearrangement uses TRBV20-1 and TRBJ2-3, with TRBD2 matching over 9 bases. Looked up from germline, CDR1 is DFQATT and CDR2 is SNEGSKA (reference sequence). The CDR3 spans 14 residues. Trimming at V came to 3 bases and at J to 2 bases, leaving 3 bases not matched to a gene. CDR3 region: CSARGTSPTDTQYF. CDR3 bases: TGCAGTGCTAGGGGGACTAGCCCCACAGATACGCAGTATTTT.

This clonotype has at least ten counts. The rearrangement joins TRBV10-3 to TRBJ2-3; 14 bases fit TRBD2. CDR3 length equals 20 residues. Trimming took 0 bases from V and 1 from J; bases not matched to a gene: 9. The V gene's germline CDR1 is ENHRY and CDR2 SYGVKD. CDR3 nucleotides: TGTGCCATCAGTGAGTCAACGGGGACTAGCGGGGGATTTCGCACAGATACGCAGTATTTT. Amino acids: CAISESTGTSGGFRTDTQYF.

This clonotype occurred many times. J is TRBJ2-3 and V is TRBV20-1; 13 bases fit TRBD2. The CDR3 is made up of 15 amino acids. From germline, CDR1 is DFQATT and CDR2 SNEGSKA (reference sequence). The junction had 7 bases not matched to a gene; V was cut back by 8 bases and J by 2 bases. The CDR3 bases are TGCAGTCAGACTAGCGGGAGGCAACACACAGATACGCAGTATTTT. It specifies CSQTSGRQHTDTQYF.

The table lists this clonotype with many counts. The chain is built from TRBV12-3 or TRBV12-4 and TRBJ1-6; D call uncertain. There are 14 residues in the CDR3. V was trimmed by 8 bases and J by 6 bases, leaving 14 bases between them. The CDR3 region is CASSPRRVNSPLHF. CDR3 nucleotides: TGTGCCAGCTCCCCCAGGAGGGTTAATTCACCCCTCCACTTT.

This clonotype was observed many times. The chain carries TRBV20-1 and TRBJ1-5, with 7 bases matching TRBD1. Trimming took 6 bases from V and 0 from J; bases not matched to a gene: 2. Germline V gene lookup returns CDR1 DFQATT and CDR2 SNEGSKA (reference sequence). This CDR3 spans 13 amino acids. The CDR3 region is CSAHRGSNQPQHF. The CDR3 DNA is TGCAGTGCCCACAGGGGTAGCAATCAGCCCCAGCATTTT.

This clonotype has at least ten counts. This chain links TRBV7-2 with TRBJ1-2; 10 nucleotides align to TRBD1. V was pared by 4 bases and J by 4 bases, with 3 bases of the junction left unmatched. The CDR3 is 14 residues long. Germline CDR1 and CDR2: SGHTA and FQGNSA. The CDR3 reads CASSSGQGGYGYTF. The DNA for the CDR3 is TGTGCCAGCAGCTCCGGACAGGGGGGCTATGGCTACACCTTC.

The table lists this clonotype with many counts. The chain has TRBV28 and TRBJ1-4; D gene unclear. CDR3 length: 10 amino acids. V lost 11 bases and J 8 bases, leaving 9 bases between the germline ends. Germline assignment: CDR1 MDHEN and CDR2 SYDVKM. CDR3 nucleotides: TGTGCCGTTCTGGGGGAAAAACTGTTTTTT. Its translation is CAVLGEKLFF.

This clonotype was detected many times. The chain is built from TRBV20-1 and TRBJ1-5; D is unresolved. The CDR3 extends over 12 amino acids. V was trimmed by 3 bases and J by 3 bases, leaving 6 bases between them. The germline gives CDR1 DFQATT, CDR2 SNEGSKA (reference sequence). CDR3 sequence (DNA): TGCAGTGCTAGCAGAAACAATCAGCCCCAGCATTTT. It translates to CSASRNNQPQHF.

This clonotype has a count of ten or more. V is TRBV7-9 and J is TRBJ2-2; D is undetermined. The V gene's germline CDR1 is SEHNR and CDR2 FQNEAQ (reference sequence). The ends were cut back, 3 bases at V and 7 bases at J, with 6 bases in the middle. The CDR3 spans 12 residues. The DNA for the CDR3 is TGTGCCAGCAGCTTTAGTGACGGGGAGCTGTTTTTT. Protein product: CASSFSDGELFF.

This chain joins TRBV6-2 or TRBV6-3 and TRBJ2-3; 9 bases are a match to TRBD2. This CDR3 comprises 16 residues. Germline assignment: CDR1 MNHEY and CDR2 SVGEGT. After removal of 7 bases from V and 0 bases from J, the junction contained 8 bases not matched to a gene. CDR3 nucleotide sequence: TGTGCCAGCACCGTCGGACTAGCGCGGAGCACAGATACGCAGTATTTT. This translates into CASTVGLARSTDTQYF.